The rows below give T cell receptor beta chains drawn from one sample of a study of blood T cell repertoires in COVID-19. The table came from immunoSEQ multiplex PCR; TCRdb's copy has only in-frame clones and leaves some out. The table shows some 75,000 clones, with about 93% occurring only once. Sequences were obtained from peripheral blood. Receptors originate from a human donor in a cohort sampled during active COVID-19. Each CDR3 is given with its conserved first and last residue. A D gene is named only where the DNA matches it firmly. Expanded clones are given a class, and other clones once, few, many or no size at all.

j_call | v_call | clone_size | d_call | cdr3_aa | cdr3_nt
TRBJ1-1 | TRBV6-5 | . | . | CASSYRGRDTEAFF | TGTGCCAGCAGTTACAGGGGGAGGGACACTGAAGCTTTCTTT
TRBJ1-1 | TRBV5-4 | few | . | CASSTQTGANTEAFF | TGTGCCAGCAGCACCCAGACAGGCGCGAACACTGAAGCTTTCTTT
TRBJ2-7 | TRBV5-1 | . | . | CASSLGAGRGDYEQYF | TGCGCCAGCAGCCTTGGGGCGGGCAGGGGCGACTACGAGCAGTACTTC
TRBJ1-2 | TRBV5-1 | . | . | CASSLSIAGQGDGYTF | TGCGCCAGCAGCCTGAGCATTGCAGGGCAGGGCGATGGCTACACCTTC
TRBJ2-1 | TRBV11-3 | . | TRBD2 | CASSSGTSSLNEQFF | TGTGCCAGCAGCTCCGGGACTAGTAGTTTGAATGAGCAGTTCTTC
TRBJ2-7 | TRBV16 | . | . | CASSQSPRGSYEQYF | TGTGCCAGCAGCCAATCACCACGGGGGTCCTACGAGCAGTACTTC
TRBJ2-7 | TRBV7-8 | . | TRBD1 | CASSLLGTASYEQYF | TGTGCCAGCAGCTTGCTGGGGACAGCGAGCTACGAGCAGTACTTC
TRBJ2-2 | TRBV6-5 | . | TRBD2 | CASSTPGLHGELFF | TGTGCCAGCAGCACTCCGGGACTACACGGGGAGCTGTTTTTT
TRBJ2-4 | TRBV7-8 | . | TRBD2 | CASSLGTSGENIQYF | TGTGCCAGCAGCCTCGGGACTAGCGGGGAGAACATTCAGTACTTC
TRBJ2-3 | TRBV29-1 | . | . | CSVLAMGTDTQYF | TGCAGCGTTCTAGCGATGGGCACAGATACGCAGTATTTT
TRBJ2-7 | TRBV4-1 | . | . | CASSQSDRPPYEQYF | TGCGCCAGCAGCCAATCCGACAGGCCACCCTACGAGCAGTACTTC
TRBJ2-5 | TRBV10-1 | once | . | CASSDHRETQYF | TGCGCCAGCAGTGACCACCGGGAGACCCAGTACTTC
TRBJ2-1 | TRBV3-1/TRBV3-2 | . | . | CASSQVGAGPAVYEQFF | TGTGCCAGCAGCCAAGTTGGTGCGGGGCCCGCGGTCTATGAGCAGTTCTTC
TRBJ2-7 | TRBV6-5 | . | TRBD1 | CASSSGTGGTYEQYF | TGTGCCAGCAGTTCTGGGACAGGGGGTACCTACGAGCAGTACTTC
TRBJ2-2 | TRBV29-1 | . | TRBD2 | CSSGGAGGIRPTNTGELFF | TGCAGCTCCGGGGGAGCGGGGGGGATAAGGCCCACGAACACCGGGGAGCTGTTTTTT
TRBJ2-1 | TRBV7-8 | . | . | CASSLARGGGEQFF | TGTGCCAGCAGCTTAGCGAGGGGGGGAGGTGAGCAGTTCTTC
TRBJ2-3 | TRBV25-1 | . | TRBD2 | CASRTSGGTDTQYF | TGTGCCAGCAGGACTAGCGGGGGCACAGATACGCAGTATTTT
TRBJ1-3 | TRBV20-1 | . | . | CSASPWDNSSGNTIYF | TGCAGTGCTAGTCCGTGGGACAACAGCTCTGGAAACACCATATATTTT
TRBJ2-5 | TRBV5-1 | once | . | CASSFGTIERETQYF | TGCGCCAGCAGCTTCGGGACAATTGAACGAGAGACCCAGTACTTC
TRBJ2-7 | TRBV29-1 | once | TRBD1 | CSVTGTGNYEQYF | TGCAGCGTTACCGGGACAGGGAATTACGAGCAGTACTTC
TRBJ2-7 | TRBV7-8 | . | TRBD2 | CASSLFPGTGGINYEQYF | TGTGCCAGCAGCTTATTCCCCGGGACGGGGGGGATCAACTACGAGCAGTACTTC
TRBJ2-2 | TRBV7-9 | . | . | CASSALDTGELFF | TGTGCCAGCAGCGCCCTAGACACCGGGGAGCTGTTTTTT
TRBJ1-2 | TRBV5-1 | . | . | CASRPEGGGGYTF | TGCGCCAGCAGACCGGAGGGGGGAGGGGGCTACACCTTC
TRBJ1-5 | TRBV19 | . | TRBD1 | CASSILSTGGNQPQHF | TGTGCCAGTAGTATTCTCTCAACAGGGGGGAATCAGCCCCAGCATTTT
TRBJ2-7 | TRBV7-2 | . | TRBD1 | CASSLKQGASSYEQYF | TGTGCCAGCAGCTTAAAGCAGGGGGCCAGCTCCTACGAGCAGTACTTC
TRBJ2-1 | TRBV15 | . | TRBD2 | CATSRDAGGTMTQFF | TGTGCCACCAGCAGAGATGCGGGGGGGACAATGACGCAGTTCTTC
TRBJ2-5 | TRBV4-1 | . | . | CASSQEFGGQGTQYF | TGCGCCAGCAGCCAAGAGTTCGGCGGTCAAGGGACCCAGTACTTC
TRBJ2-7 | TRBV6-5 | . | TRBD1 | CASRSDRGPSYEQYF | TGTGCCAGCAGGTCGGACAGGGGGCCCTCCTACGAGCAGTACTTC
TRBJ1-6 | TRBV27 | . | TRBD1 | CASSSTGAGGNSPLHF | TGTGCCAGCAGTTCCACAGGGGCGGGGGGTAATTCACCCCTCCACTTT